These T cell receptor beta chains were read from a single sample in a study of shared clonotypes between healthy human individuals. Profiling relied on immunoSEQ multiplex PCR, and the TCRdb table lists in-frame clones only, not all of them. The data show about 2.3 million clones, around 93% seen once. Sequencing was performed on naive CD4+ T cells from PBMCs. The receptors here all came from a man aged 18 to 29 in good health. Some clones in this sample may be carry-over from other donors' samples. The CDR3 runs from the conserved cysteine through the conserved F or W. D genes are given only for firm matches. Size is omitted from some rows. Given values are once, few, many or a class for expanded clones.

d_gene: TRBD2
j_gene: TRBJ2-1
abundance: .
v_gene: TRBV18
CDR3nt: TGTGCCAGCTCACCAGAAAGCGGGAGGAAACATGAGCAGTTCTTC
CDR3aa: CASSPESGRKHEQFF

d_gene: TRBD1
j_gene: TRBJ2-7
abundance: .
v_gene: TRBV4-1
CDR3nt: TGCGCCAGCAGCCAAGATCGGGTAGGGGGCAAAGATTACTACGAGCAGTACTTC
CDR3aa: CASSQDRVGGKDYYEQYF

d_gene: .
j_gene: TRBJ2-3
abundance: .
v_gene: TRBV7-9
CDR3nt: TGTGCCAGCAGCCAAGCACGGGGTAGCACAGATACGCAGTATTTT
CDR3aa: CASSQARGSTDTQYF

d_gene: TRBD1
j_gene: TRBJ1-4
abundance: .
v_gene: TRBV27
CDR3nt: TGTGCCAGCAGTTTATGGCAGGGGGAAAACGAAAAACTGTTTTTT
CDR3aa: CASSLWQGENEKLFF

d_gene: .
j_gene: TRBJ2-3
abundance: .
v_gene: TRBV15
CDR3nt: TGTGCCACCTCCCGGCTTTTAGATACGCAGTATTTT
CDR3aa: CATSRLLDTQYF

d_gene: .
j_gene: TRBJ2-5
abundance: .
v_gene: TRBV11-2
CDR3nt: TGTGCCAGCAGCTTCCGAGTGAGCCAAGAGACCCAGTACTTC
CDR3aa: CASSFRVSQETQYF

d_gene: TRBD1
j_gene: TRBJ1-2
abundance: .
v_gene: TRBV28
CDR3nt: TGTGCCAGCAGTTCCCCCCCAGGGGGAGCAAACTATGGCTACACCTTC
CDR3aa: CASSSPPGGANYGYTF

d_gene: .
j_gene: TRBJ1-1
abundance: .
v_gene: TRBV4-1
CDR3nt: TGCGCCAGCAGCCAAGGTGTCTCAGAGAACACTGAAGCTTTCTTT
CDR3aa: CASSQGVSENTEAFF

d_gene: .
j_gene: TRBJ2-1
abundance: .
v_gene: TRBV5-1
CDR3nt: TGCGCCAGCAGCTTGGGGGGCGGAGATGAGCAGTTCTTC
CDR3aa: CASSLGGGDEQFF

d_gene: TRBD1
j_gene: TRBJ2-7
abundance: once
v_gene: TRBV19
CDR3nt: TGTGCCAGTAGCAGGGACAGGGGGCTGGGGGAGCAGTACTTC
CDR3aa: CASSRDRGLGEQYF

d_gene: TRBD1
j_gene: TRBJ2-7
abundance: .
v_gene: TRBV5-1
CDR3nt: TGCGCCAGCAGCTTGCCGACAGGGGGCGCCTCCTACGAGCAGTACTTC
CDR3aa: CASSLPTGGASYEQYF

d_gene: .
j_gene: TRBJ1-1
abundance: .
v_gene: TRBV28
CDR3nt: TGTGCCAGCAGTACGACCGGGCCGTCGAACACTGAAGCTTTCTTT
CDR3aa: CASSTTGPSNTEAFF

d_gene: TRBD2
j_gene: TRBJ2-7
abundance: .
v_gene: TRBV7-9
CDR3nt: TGTGCCAGCAGCTTCGATTCGGGACTAGTGAGCGACGAGCAGTACTTC
CDR3aa: CASSFDSGLVSDEQYF

d_gene: .
j_gene: TRBJ2-7
abundance: once
v_gene: TRBV7-2
CDR3nt: TGTGCCAGTACCGAGGGGAGCGGTGCCTACGAGCAGTACTTC
CDR3aa: CASTEGSGAYEQYF

d_gene: .
j_gene: TRBJ2-7
abundance: once
v_gene: TRBV7-2
CDR3nt: TGTGCCAGCAGCTTAATTGCGTACGAGCAGTACTTC
CDR3aa: CASSLIAYEQYF

d_gene: .
j_gene: TRBJ2-2
abundance: .
v_gene: TRBV6-1
CDR3nt: TGTGCCAGCAGCGCTGACGAGAACACCGGGGAGCTGTTTTTT
CDR3aa: CASSADENTGELFF

d_gene: .
j_gene: TRBJ2-2
abundance: .
v_gene: TRBV2
CDR3nt: TGTGCCAGCAGTGCCGAAATTGCCGGGGAGCTGTTTTTT
CDR3aa: CASSAEIAGELFF

d_gene: .
j_gene: TRBJ2-7
abundance: .
v_gene: TRBV28
CDR3nt: TGTGCCACCATAGCGAGTGACACCTACGAGCAGTACTTC
CDR3aa: CATIASDTYEQYF

d_gene: .
j_gene: TRBJ2-7
abundance: .
v_gene: TRBV6-5
CDR3nt: TGTGCCAGCAGTTATTTAAGCGGACCCTACGAGCAGTACTTC
CDR3aa: CASSYLSGPYEQYF

d_gene: .
j_gene: TRBJ2-7
abundance: .
v_gene: TRBV28
CDR3nt: TGTGCCAGCAGTCCCCGTATAGAGCAGTACTTC
CDR3aa: CASSPRIEQYF

d_gene: TRBD1
j_gene: TRBJ2-2
abundance: .
v_gene: TRBV19
CDR3nt: TGTGCCACGCGGGACAGGGGGAACACCGGGGAGCTGTTTTTT
CDR3aa: CATRDRGNTGELFF

d_gene: TRBD1
j_gene: TRBJ1-6
abundance: once
v_gene: TRBV5-1
CDR3nt: TGCGCCAGCAGCTTGCAGCAGGGGGCGGATTCACCCCTCCACTTT
CDR3aa: CASSLQQGADSPLHF

d_gene: .
j_gene: TRBJ2-3
abundance: .
v_gene: TRBV7-3
CDR3nt: TGTGCCAGCAGCCTGAGGGGCTCTTGGGAAGATACGCAGTATTTT
CDR3aa: CASSLRGSWEDTQYF

d_gene: .
j_gene: TRBJ2-2
abundance: .
v_gene: TRBV6-1
CDR3nt: TGTGCCAGCAGGGGATGGGACACCGGGGAGCTGTTTTTT
CDR3aa: CASRGWDTGELFF

d_gene: .
j_gene: TRBJ2-3
abundance: few
v_gene: TRBV7-9
CDR3nt: TGTGCCAGCAGCTCAAGCACAGATACGCAGTATTTT
CDR3aa: CASSSSTDTQYF

d_gene: TRBD2
j_gene: TRBJ2-7
abundance: .
v_gene: TRBV7-3
CDR3nt: TGTGCCAGCAGCTTAGATGCTAGCGGAGCCTACGAGCAGTACTTC
CDR3aa: CASSLDASGAYEQYF

d_gene: .
j_gene: TRBJ1-5
abundance: few
v_gene: TRBV6-1
CDR3nt: TGTGCCAGCAGTGGGGACGGGGGATGGAATCAGCCCCAGCATTTT
CDR3aa: CASSGDGGWNQPQHF

d_gene: TRBD2
j_gene: TRBJ2-5
abundance: .
v_gene: TRBV6-1
CDR3nt: TGTGCCAGCAGTGAATTGGGACTAGCGGATCAAGAGACCCAGTACTTC
CDR3aa: CASSELGLADQETQYF